This is a list of T cell receptor beta chains from one sample in a study of T cells after yellow fever vaccination. Using its own MiXCR run on the 5' RACE reads, TCRdb lists one record per CDR3 protein. The top ten clones hold approximately 15% of a sample with a few hundred thousand distinct CDR3 sequences, around 16% of them seen once. The sequencing used PBMCs, collected less than 6 days after the first yellow fever vaccination. These receptor sequences come from a man between 18 and 35 years old who received the YFV17D yellow fever vaccine. Each CDR3 is given with its conserved first and last residue.

CDR3 protein: CSARDDQETQYF
V gene: TRBV20-1
J gene: TRBJ2-5

CDR3 protein: CSAPAGSPRVYEQYF
V gene: TRBV20-1
J gene: TRBJ2-7

CDR3 protein: CSARVARAKETQYF
V gene: TRBV20-1
J gene: TRBJ2-5

CDR3 protein: CASRSGGSSGNTIYF
V gene: TRBV12-3/TRBV12-4
J gene: TRBJ1-3

CDR3 protein: CSARDSGWDTQYF
V gene: TRBV20-1
J gene: TRBJ2-3

CDR3 protein: CASSLTAGMSTDTQYF
V gene: TRBV7-2
J gene: TRBJ2-3

CDR3 protein: CSGRGATEAFF
V gene: TRBV29-1
J gene: TRBJ1-1

CDR3 protein: CASSVHNSGANVLTF
V gene: TRBV6-5
J gene: TRBJ2-6

CDR3 protein: CASSLTSGPGANVLTF
V gene: TRBV7-9
J gene: TRBJ2-6

CDR3 protein: CASSPTLGGQGLGTEAFF
V gene: TRBV18
J gene: TRBJ1-1

CDR3 protein: CASSSQELAKNIQYF
V gene: TRBV5-6
J gene: TRBJ2-4

CDR3 protein: CASNLGYLSNEQFF
V gene: TRBV12-3/TRBV12-4
J gene: TRBJ2-1

CDR3 protein: CALHRGYGGYTF
V gene: TRBV30
J gene: TRBJ1-2

CDR3 protein: CASRHRRLNTEAFF
V gene: TRBV12-3/TRBV12-4
J gene: TRBJ1-1

CDR3 protein: CASSSTSGGRETQYF
V gene: TRBV5-4
J gene: TRBJ2-5

CDR3 protein: CASSQVVAGENEQFF
V gene: TRBV4-1
J gene: TRBJ2-1

CDR3 protein: CASYPFGRGRSPDTQYF
V gene: TRBV6-1
J gene: TRBJ2-3

CDR3 protein: CASRLSGGGPYEQYF
V gene: TRBV27
J gene: TRBJ2-7

CDR3 protein: CASTTSAGIEQFF
V gene: TRBV7-8
J gene: TRBJ2-1

CDR3 protein: CASSSDGGRTEAFF
V gene: TRBV11-2
J gene: TRBJ1-1

CDR3 protein: CASSEGNSNTGELFF
V gene: TRBV2
J gene: TRBJ2-2

CDR3 protein: CASSQGMAGRAYNEQFF
V gene: TRBV4-1
J gene: TRBJ2-1

CDR3 protein: CASSNGQGGETQYF
V gene: TRBV5-1
J gene: TRBJ2-5

CDR3 protein: CAISESRQGYGEQYF
V gene: TRBV10-3
J gene: TRBJ2-7

CDR3 protein: CASSLMSGYHEQFF
V gene: TRBV12-3/TRBV12-4
J gene: TRBJ2-1

CDR3 protein: CASSRSGFNTEAFF
V gene: TRBV25-1
J gene: TRBJ1-1

CDR3 protein: CASSSPGGYGYTF
V gene: TRBV27
J gene: TRBJ1-2

CDR3 protein: CASSSDVTYEQYF
V gene: TRBV7-2
J gene: TRBJ2-7

CDR3 protein: CASSHETEKETQYF
V gene: TRBV4-2
J gene: TRBJ2-5

CDR3 protein: CASATSGGLPDTQYF
V gene: TRBV27
J gene: TRBJ2-3

CDR3 protein: CASMGTYGGETQYF
V gene: TRBV6-1
J gene: TRBJ2-5

CDR3 protein: CASSFQPQGGTEAFF
V gene: TRBV4-1
J gene: TRBJ1-1

CDR3 protein: CASSLSSGGSGETQYF
V gene: TRBV12-3/TRBV12-4
J gene: TRBJ2-5

CDR3 protein: CASSLVVGGGRDTQYF
V gene: TRBV7-7
J gene: TRBJ2-3

CDR3 protein: CASSTGVRHEKLFF
V gene: TRBV6-1
J gene: TRBJ1-4

CDR3 protein: CASSLDGQGARGYTF
V gene: TRBV5-4
J gene: TRBJ1-2

CDR3 protein: CSAVPSGWMNTEAFF
V gene: TRBV29-1
J gene: TRBJ1-1

CDR3 protein: CASSQDTIPGGEQFF
V gene: TRBV3-1
J gene: TRBJ2-1

CDR3 protein: CSASTGGYTDTQYF
V gene: TRBV20-1
J gene: TRBJ2-3

CDR3 protein: CASSFTLGETQYF
V gene: TRBV5-1
J gene: TRBJ2-5

CDR3 protein: CSARSQGYSNQPQHF
V gene: TRBV20-1
J gene: TRBJ1-5

CDR3 protein: CASSGGQRRSYEQYF
V gene: TRBV6-1
J gene: TRBJ2-7

CDR3 protein: CASSLTRVDIQYF
V gene: TRBV7-6
J gene: TRBJ2-4

CDR3 protein: CASKGAGGANVLTF
V gene: TRBV27
J gene: TRBJ2-6

CDR3 protein: CASSQEGGNSNQPQHF
V gene: TRBV4-2
J gene: TRBJ1-5

CDR3 protein: CASSQGTGGGQPQHF
V gene: TRBV4-3
J gene: TRBJ1-5

CDR3 protein: CSVAGDGLAGHNEQFF
V gene: TRBV29-1
J gene: TRBJ2-1

CDR3 protein: CASSSTTPTGGTEAFF
V gene: TRBV5-4
J gene: TRBJ1-1

CDR3 protein: CASSEQGIRSDTQYF
V gene: TRBV2
J gene: TRBJ2-3

CDR3 protein: CASSPTRPGTEAFF
V gene: TRBV7-9
J gene: TRBJ1-1